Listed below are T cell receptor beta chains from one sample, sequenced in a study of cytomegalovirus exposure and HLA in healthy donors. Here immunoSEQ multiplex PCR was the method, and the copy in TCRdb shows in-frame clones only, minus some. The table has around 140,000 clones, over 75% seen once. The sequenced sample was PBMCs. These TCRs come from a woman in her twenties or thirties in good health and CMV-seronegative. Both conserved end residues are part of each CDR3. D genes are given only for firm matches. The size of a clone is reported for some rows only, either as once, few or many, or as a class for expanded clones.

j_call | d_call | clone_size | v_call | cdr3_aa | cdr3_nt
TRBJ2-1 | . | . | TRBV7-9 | CASSLVSGRGGNEQFF | TGTGCCAGCAGCTTAGTCAGCGGTAGAGGGGGCAATGAGCAGTTCTTC
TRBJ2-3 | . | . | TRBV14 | CASSQTGVPQYF | TGTGCCAGCAGCCAGACAGGAGTTCCCCAGTATTTT
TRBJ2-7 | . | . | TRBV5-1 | CASSLSGGRSYEQYF | TGCGCCAGCAGCTTGAGTGGGGGCCGATCCTACGAGCAGTACTTC
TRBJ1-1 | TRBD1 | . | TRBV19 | CASSIDRDREAFF | TGTGCCAGTAGTATAGATAGGGACAGAGAAGCTTTCTTT
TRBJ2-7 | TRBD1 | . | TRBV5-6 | CASSLGTGGYEQYF | TGTGCCAGCAGCTTGGGGACAGGGGGGTACGAGCAGTACTTC
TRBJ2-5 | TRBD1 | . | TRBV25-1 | CASTTGGRETQYF | TGTGCCAGCACCACAGGGGGAAGGGAGACCCAGTACTTC
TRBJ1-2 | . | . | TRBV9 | CASSVVSGSYGYTF | TGTGCCAGCAGCGTAGTGTCGGGATCCTATGGCTACACCTTC
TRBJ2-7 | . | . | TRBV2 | CASSEARVPWEQYF | TGTGCCAGCAGTGAAGCCCGGGTACCGTGGGAGCAGTACTTC
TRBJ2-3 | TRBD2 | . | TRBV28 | CASSPRLAQQYF | TGTGCCAGCAGTCCCCGACTAGCGCAGCAGTATTTT
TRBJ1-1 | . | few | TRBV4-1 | CASSPTGWMRAFF | TGCGCCAGCAGCCCGACAGGTTGGATGAGGGCTTTCTTT
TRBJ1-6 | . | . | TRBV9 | CASSPAGGYRNSPLHF | TGTGCCAGCAGCCCAGCTGGGGGGTATAGAAATTCACCCCTCCACTTT
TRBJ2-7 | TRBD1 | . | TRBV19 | CASSRQGGYEQYF | TGTGCCAGTAGCAGACAGGGGGGGTACGAGCAGTACTTC
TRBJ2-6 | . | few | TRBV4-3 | CASSQPPNSGANVLTF | TGCGCCAGCAGCCAACCCCCAAACTCTGGGGCCAACGTCCTGACTTTC
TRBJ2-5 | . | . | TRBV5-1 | CASSRMRGQETQYF | TGCGCCAGCAGCCGAATGCGGGGACAAGAGACCCAGTACTTC
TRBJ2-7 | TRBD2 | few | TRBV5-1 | CASSLFGTSSNEQYF | TGCGCCAGCAGCTTGTTCGGGACTAGCTCCAACGAGCAGTACTTC
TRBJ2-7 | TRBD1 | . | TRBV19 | CASSRTGLNYEQYF | TGTGCCAGTAGTCGGACAGGACTGAACTACGAGCAGTACTTC
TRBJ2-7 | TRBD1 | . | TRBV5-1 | CASSLHRGNEQYF | TGCGCCAGCAGTCTTCACAGGGGGAACGAGCAGTACTTC
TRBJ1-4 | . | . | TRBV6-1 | CASRDPSAGREKLFF | TGTGCCAGCAGAGACCCTTCGGCAGGGCGGGAAAAACTGTTTTTT
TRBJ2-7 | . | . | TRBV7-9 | CASSLLGYEQYF | TGTGCCAGCAGCTTACTCGGTTACGAGCAGTACTTC
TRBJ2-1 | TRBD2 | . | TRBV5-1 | CASSLALAGYQYNEQFF | TGCGCCAGCAGCTTGGCCCTAGCGGGTTACCAATACAATGAGCAGTTCTTC
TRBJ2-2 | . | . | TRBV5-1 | CASSLGGSGELFF | TGCGCCAGCAGCTTGGGCGGATCCGGGGAGCTGTTTTTT
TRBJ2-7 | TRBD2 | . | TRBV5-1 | CASSLVGGSSYEQYF | TGCGCCAGCAGCTTGGTTGGCGGGAGCTCCTACGAGCAGTACTTC
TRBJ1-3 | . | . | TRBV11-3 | CASSLGPPNSGNTIYF | TGTGCCAGCAGCTTAGGCCCTCCTAACTCTGGAAACACCATATATTTT
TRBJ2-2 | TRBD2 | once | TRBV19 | CASSKLAQTGELFF | TGTGCCAGTAGTAAACTAGCGCAAACCGGGGAGCTGTTTTTT
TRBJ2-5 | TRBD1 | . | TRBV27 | CASSYRGQETQYF | TGTGCCAGCAGTTACAGGGGCCAAGAGACCCAGTACTTC
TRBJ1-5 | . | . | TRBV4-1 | CASSQVVNQPQHF | TGCGCCAGCAGCCAAGTAGTAAATCAGCCCCAGCATTTT
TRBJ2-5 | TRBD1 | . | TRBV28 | CASSPPYAGGKEQYF | TGTGCCAGCAGTCCGCCTTATGCAGGGGGTAAAGAGCAGTACTTC
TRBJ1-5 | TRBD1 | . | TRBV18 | CASSQGQGPGPQHF | TGTGCCAGCTCACAGGGACAGGGCCCGGGGCCCCAGCATTTT
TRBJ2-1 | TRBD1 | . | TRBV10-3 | CAISGTPTGALYNEQFF | TGTGCCATCAGTGGAACCCCCACAGGGGCACTCTACAATGAGCAGTTCTTC
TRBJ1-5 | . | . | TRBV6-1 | CASRKTGRDQPQHF | TGTGCCAGCAGAAAAACAGGTCGAGATCAGCCCCAGCATTTT
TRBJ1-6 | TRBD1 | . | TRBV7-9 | CSSSLTDRASGPAPLHF | TGTTCCAGCAGCTTAACAGACAGGGCCAGCGGGCCGGCGCCCCTCCACTTT
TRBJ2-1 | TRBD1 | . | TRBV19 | CASINRGQGYNEQFF | TGTGCCAGTATTAACAGGGGGCAGGGTTACAATGAGCAGTTCTTC
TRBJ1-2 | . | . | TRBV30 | CACQSDRGGYTF | TGTGCCTGCCAAAGCGACCGAGGCGGCTACACCTTC
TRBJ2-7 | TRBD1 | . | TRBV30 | CAWSRTGKYEQYF | TGTGCCTGGAGCCGGACAGGGAAGTACGAGCAGTACTTC
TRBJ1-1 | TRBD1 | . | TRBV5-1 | CASSLELGGIAEAFF | TGCGCCAGCAGCTTGGAGTTAGGGGGCATCGCTGAAGCTTTCTTT
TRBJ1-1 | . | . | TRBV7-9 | CASSRTDLAEAFF | TGTGCCAGCAGCCGGACGGACTTGGCTGAAGCTTTCTTT
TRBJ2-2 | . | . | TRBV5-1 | CARPPNRERTGELFF | TGCGCCAGACCTCCCAACAGGGAAAGAACCGGGGAGCTGTTTTTT
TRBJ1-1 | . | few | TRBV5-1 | CASSLTPQGNTEAFF | TGCGCCAGCAGCCTGACCCCCCAGGGGAACACTGAAGCTTTCTTT
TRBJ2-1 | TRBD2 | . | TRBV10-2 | CASHRDYYNEQFF | TGCGCCAGCCACCGGGACTACTACAATGAGCAGTTCTTC
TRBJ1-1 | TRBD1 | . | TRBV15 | CATSRDRQGATEAFF | TGTGCCACCAGCAGAGATCGGCAGGGGGCCACTGAAGCTTTCTTT
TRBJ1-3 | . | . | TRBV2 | CASTGQYGNTIYF | TGTGCCAGCACTGGACAGTATGGAAACACCATATATTTT
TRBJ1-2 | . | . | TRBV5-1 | CASSLPDRTGYTF | TGCGCCAGCAGCTTGCCAGACAGGACTGGCTACACCTTC
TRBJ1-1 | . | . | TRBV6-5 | CASRFEQNTEAFF | TGTGCCAGCAGATTCGAACAGAACACTGAAGCTTTCTTT
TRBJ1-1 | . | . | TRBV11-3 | CASSLGPGNTEAFF | TGTGCCAGCAGCTTAGGGCCGGGGAACACTGAAGCTTTCTTT
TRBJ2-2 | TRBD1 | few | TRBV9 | CASSELWTGGTGELFF | TGTGCCAGCAGCGAACTTTGGACAGGGGGCACCGGGGAGCTGTTTTTT
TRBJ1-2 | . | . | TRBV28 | CASSLPLYRRNYGYTF | TGTGCCAGCAGTCTTCCCCTTTACAGGCGTAACTATGGCTACACCTTC
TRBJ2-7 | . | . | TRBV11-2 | CASSLGRAYEQYF | TGTGCCAGCAGCTTAGGGAGGGCCTACGAGCAGTACTTC
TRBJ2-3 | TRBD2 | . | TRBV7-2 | CASSLALAEGTDTQYF | TGTGCCAGCAGCTTAGCACTAGCGGAAGGCACAGATACGCAGTATTTT
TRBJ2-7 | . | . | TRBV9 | CASSPAGRWYEQYF | TGTGCCAGCAGCCCGGCGGGGAGGTGGTACGAGCAGTACTTC